This T cell receptor (beta chain) was recorded in a study of blood T cell repertoires in COVID-19. Study overall: The United States, Italy and Spain provided the acute and convalescent COVID-19 samples. PBMCs, B-cell-depleted T cells, or T cells provided the cDNA or gDNA that made up the material.

The CDR3 is 13 residues long. The ends were cut back, 8 bases at V and 5 bases at J, with 10 bases in the middle. Germline lookup yields CDR1 MNHNY and CDR2 SVGAGI (reference sequence). In the study's own analysis: How many nucleated cells were present was estimated from reference gene primer amplification. Some clones are missing from TCRdb's copy, which holds only in-frame ones; the method was immunoSEQ multiplex PCR. D and trimming come from the DNA, and the V and J calls and clone size come from that table. The sample shows over 100,000 clones, roughly four fifths of them seen only once. The chain employs TRBV6-6 and TRBJ1-6; no clear D. The origin of this receptor is a woman aged 60-70 years with acute or convalescent COVID-19. The specimen sequenced was peripheral blood. CDR3 sequence reads: CASSERDNSPLHF. In DNA, the CDR3 is TGTGCCAGCTCTGAGAGGGATAATTCACCCCTCCACTTT.